The clone carrying this T cell receptor beta chain was recorded many times. Via MiXCR, TCRdb re-called the 5' RACE reads, giving one row per CDR3 protein. The top ten clones hold around 4.8% of a sample with roughly 240,000 distinct CDR3 sequences, over 7% of them seen once. These data come from a study of CD8 T cells in ankylosing spondylitis. Per the germline V gene, CDR1 is SGHTA and CDR2 is FQGNSA. The CDR3 has 17 amino acids. Trimming pared 0 bases from V and 0 bases from J, leaving 15 bases between. Sequenced input: blood, either unsorted or a sorted T cell fraction (not recorded which). The V and J genes are TRBV7-2 and TRBJ2-7, with TRBD2 as a possible D gene (6 bases). The source of this sequence is a female donor with ankylosing spondylitis or in good health (not recorded which). CDR3 sequence (DNA): TGTGCCAGCAGCTTAGCGAAAGTAGGGAGGAGCTCCTACGAGCAGTACTTC. Protein: CASSLAKVGRSSYEQYF.